This TCR beta chain comes out of a study of T cells in Graves' hyperthyroidism and ophthalmopathy. Amplified TCR beta CDR3 regions came from RNA transcripts. The HTBI set primed first-round TCR CDR3 RT-PCR. MiXCR, applied by TCRdb to the multiplex PCR reads, yields one record per CDR3 protein. The sample records approximately 740,000 distinct CDR3 sequences, approximately 15% being singletons. There are 18 residues in the CDR3. V was pared by 3 bases and J by 2 bases, with 5 bases of the junction left unmatched. In germline, CDR1 is LGHNT, CDR2 FRNRAP. This clonotype originated in a woman aged 18-29 years with Graves' hyperthyroidism. The sequencing sample was made of blood. The gene calls are TRBV12-5 and TRBJ2-1; 15 bases are a match to TRBD2. The CDR3 bases are TGTGCTAGTGGTTTAGAGGGACTAGCGGGAGGCACCTACAATGAGCAGTTCTTC. Protein sequence: CASGLEGLAGGTYNEQFF.